The 16 T cell receptor beta chains below come from one sample, sequenced in a study of neurological immune-mediated disorders. As for time point: longitudinal time-point 2. A single record per CDR3 protein comes from TCRdb applying MiXCR to the 5' RACE reads. Of under 100,000 distinct CDR3 sequences listed, roughly an eighth were seen once; the top ten hold roughly 4.8%. The sequenced sample consisted of PBMCs. Receptor source: a female donor with HTLV-1-associated myelopathy (HAM/TSP).

This clonotype was counted many times. This rearrangement joins TRBV2 to TRBJ2-5, with D perhaps given as TRBD1 or TRBD2 (7 bases each). This CDR3 has 13 residues. Trimming shortened V by 7 bases and J by 4 bases, and 13 bases separated the two germline ends. The germline gives CDR1 SNHLY, CDR2 FYNNEI. The CDR3 region has the DNA TGTGCCAGCAAACCAGGGGGGGGAGAGACCCAGTACTTC. It yields the protein CASKPGGGETQYF.

This clonotype was recorded many times. The rearrangement links TRBV2 to TRBJ2-2; D uncertain. The CDR3 contains 12 residues. Trimming shortened V by 9 bases and J by 5 bases, and 10 bases separated the two germline ends. CDR1 is SNHLY and CDR2 is FYNNEI in the germline V gene. The CDR3 is CASSQATGELFF. In DNA form, the CDR3 reads TGTGCCAGTTCACAAGCAACCGGGGAGCTGTTTTTT.

There are many counts of this clonotype. This chain links TRBV6-5 with TRBJ1-2, with D possibly matching TRBD1 (5 bases). Trimming pared 0 bases from V and 4 bases from J, leaving 18 bases between. Germline CDR1 is MNHEY and CDR2 is SVGAGI. The CDR3 runs 17 residues. The CDR3 sequence is CASSYSIAGGRSYGYTF. CDR3 DNA: TGTGCCAGCAGTTACTCAATCGCCGGGGGAAGGAGCTATGGCTACACCTTC.

This clonotype has a count of ten or more. The chain has TRBV7-2 and TRBJ2-3; 11 bases line up with TRBD2. This CDR3 comprises 16 residues. Germline lookup yields CDR1 SGHTA and CDR2 FQGNSA. V trimming: 5 bases; J trimming: 2 bases; junction bases outside the gene matches: 6. The CDR3 is CASSNRLAGPTDTQYF. The CDR3 DNA sequence: TGTGCCAGCAGCAACAGACTAGCGGGACCCACAGATACGCAGTATTTT.

This clonotype was found many times. The chain employs TRBV12-3 or TRBV12-4 and TRBJ2-3; D possibly corresponds to TRBD2 (5 bases). Between the trimmed V and J ends, which lost 5 bases and 5 bases, there was a span of 11 bases. The CDR3 runs 13 residues. The CDR3 sequence is CASSERSGDTQYF. CDR3 nucleotide sequence: TGTGCCAGCAGTGAGCGGTCGGGAGATACGCAGTATTTT.

This clonotype was detected ten times or more. The CDR3 loop reads CSANQGGYNYNEQFF. The CDR3 region has the DNA TGCAGTGCAAACCAGGGAGGTTACAACTACAATGAGCAGTTCTTC. The chain carries TRBV20-1 and TRBJ2-1; tentatively, D is TRBD2 (6 bases). CDR3 length: 15 amino acids. V was clipped by 6 bases and J by 3 bases, with 18 bases between them. Germline V gene lookup returns CDR1 DFQATT and CDR2 SNEGSKA (reference sequence).

This clonotype has ten or more counts. CDR3 bases: TGTGCCAGCAGCTTGGGAGAGGGCACCGGGGAGCTGTTTTTT. Translating gives CASSLGEGTGELFF. The chain uses TRBV5-5 and TRBJ2-2, with a possible D match to TRBD2 (5 bases). From germline, CDR1 is SGHKS and CDR2 YYEKEE (reference sequence). The ends were cut back, 0 bases at V and 4 bases at J, with 7 bases in the middle. The CDR3 runs to 14 residues.

This clonotype showed up many times. The rearrangement joins TRBV29-1 to TRBJ1-2; D gene unclear. This CDR3 is 13 amino acids long. The germline CDR1 and CDR2 sequences are SQVTM and ANQGSEA. V lost 6 bases, J lost 8 bases, and 19 bases lay in between. The chain's CDR3 is CSVLKGGGEGYTF. As DNA, the CDR3 is TGCAGCGTGCTTAAGGGAGGAGGTGAGGGCTACACCTTC.

In its sample, this clonotype was seen many times. The V call is TRBV20-1, the J call TRBJ2-3; TRBD1 agrees at 12 bases. This CDR3 is 14 amino acids long. Per the germline V gene, CDR1 is DFQATT and CDR2 is SNEGSKA (reference sequence). The V gene end was trimmed by 6 bases and the J gene end by 0 bases; junction bases not matched to a gene: 1. CDR3 sequence (DNA): TGCAGTGCCGGGACAGGGGGCAGCACAGATACGCAGTATTTT. It encodes CSAGTGGSTDTQYF.

This clonotype was seen repeatedly, ten times or more. This rearrangement joins TRBV7-8 to TRBJ1-4, with D uncertain. Germline V gives CDR1 SGHVS, CDR2 FQNEAQ. CDR3 length: 13 residues. The V end lost 1 base, the J end lost 7 bases, and 7 bases lay between the germline ends. The CDR3 region is CASSLDRSEKLFF. The CDR3, as DNA: TGTGCCAGCAGCTTAGATCGTAGTGAAAAACTGTTTTTT.

At least ten counts were recorded for this clonotype. This chain uses TRBV28 with TRBJ1-1; D gene unclear. Deletions cut 5 bases from V and 4 bases from J, with 8 bases between. The CDR3 totals 12 residues. Germline V gene data show CDR1 as MDHEN and CDR2 as SYDVKM. The CDR3 spells CASSPRVTEAFF. In nucleotides, the CDR3 is TGTGCCAGCAGTCCCCGCGTCACTGAAGCTTTCTTT.

The V and J genes are TRBV7-3 and TRBJ2-2; a possible D gene is TRBD1 (6 bases). V lost 6 bases to trimming and J lost 5 bases, with 13 bases between them. The CDR3 has 14 amino acids. The germline V gene has CDR1 SGHTA and CDR2 FQGTGA. The CDR3 region is CASRKGVLTGELFF. The CDR3 nucleotides are TGTGCCAGCAGGAAGGGGGTTCTTACCGGGGAGCTGTTTTTT.

This clonotype has a count of ten or more. The V and J genes are TRBV10-3 and TRBJ2-5, with a possible D match to TRBD1 (6 bases). Germline-derived CDR1 and CDR2 are ENHRY and SYGVKD. CDR3 length: 12 amino acids. Trimming removed 11 bases at V and 2 bases at J, with 12 bases between. CDR3 in amino acids: CAAGTPQETQYF. CDR3 nucleotides: TGTGCCGCCGGGACACCACAAGAGACCCAGTACTTC.

This clonotype was counted at least ten times. The chain recombines TRBV5-6 with TRBJ1-5; D gene uncertain. Germline lookup yields CDR1 SGHDT and CDR2 YYEEEE. The CDR3 is 16 amino acids. Between the trimmed V and J ends, which lost 1 base and 0 bases, there was a span of 11 bases. The CDR3: CASSLFIESSNQPQHF. The CDR3 DNA is TGTGCCAGCAGCTTGTTCATAGAGAGTAGCAATCAGCCCCAGCATTTT.

This clonotype appeared a few times. The chain has TRBV6-1 and TRBJ1-2; D is undetermined. Trimming cost V 2 bases and J 8 bases, with 12 bases left between them. The germline V gene encodes CDR1 MNHNS and CDR2 SASEGT. The CDR3 extends over 13 amino acids. CDR3 in DNA: TGTGCCAGCAGTGAATCGGGCCGGGAGGGCTACACCTTC. Translated, it gives CASSESGREGYTF.

This clonotype was counted at least ten times. This sequence joins TRBV5-6 and TRBJ2-2; a possible D gene is TRBD1 (5 bases). CDR1 and CDR2 (germline): SGHDT, YYEEEE. This CDR3 has 16 residues. V lost 4 bases, J lost 6 bases, and 19 bases lay in between. CDR3 nucleotides: TGTGCCAGCAGCCTTCTTAGGCAGGGCGCGTCCGGGGAGCTGTTTTTT. Its translation: CASSLLRQGASGELFF.